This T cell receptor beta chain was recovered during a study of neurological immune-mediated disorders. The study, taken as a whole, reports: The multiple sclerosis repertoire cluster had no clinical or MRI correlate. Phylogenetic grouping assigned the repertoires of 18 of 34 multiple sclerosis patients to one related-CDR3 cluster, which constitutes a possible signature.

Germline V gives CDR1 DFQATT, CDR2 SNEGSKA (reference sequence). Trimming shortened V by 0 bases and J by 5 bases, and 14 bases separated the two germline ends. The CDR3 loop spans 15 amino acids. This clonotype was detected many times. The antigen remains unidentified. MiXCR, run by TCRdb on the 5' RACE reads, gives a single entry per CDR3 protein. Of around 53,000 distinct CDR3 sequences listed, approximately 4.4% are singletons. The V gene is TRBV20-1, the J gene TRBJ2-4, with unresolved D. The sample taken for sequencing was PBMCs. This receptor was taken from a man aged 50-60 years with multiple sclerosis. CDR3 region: CSAREVEAHENIQYF. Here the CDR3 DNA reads TGCAGTGCTAGAGAGGTCGAGGCGCACGAAAACATTCAGTACTTC.